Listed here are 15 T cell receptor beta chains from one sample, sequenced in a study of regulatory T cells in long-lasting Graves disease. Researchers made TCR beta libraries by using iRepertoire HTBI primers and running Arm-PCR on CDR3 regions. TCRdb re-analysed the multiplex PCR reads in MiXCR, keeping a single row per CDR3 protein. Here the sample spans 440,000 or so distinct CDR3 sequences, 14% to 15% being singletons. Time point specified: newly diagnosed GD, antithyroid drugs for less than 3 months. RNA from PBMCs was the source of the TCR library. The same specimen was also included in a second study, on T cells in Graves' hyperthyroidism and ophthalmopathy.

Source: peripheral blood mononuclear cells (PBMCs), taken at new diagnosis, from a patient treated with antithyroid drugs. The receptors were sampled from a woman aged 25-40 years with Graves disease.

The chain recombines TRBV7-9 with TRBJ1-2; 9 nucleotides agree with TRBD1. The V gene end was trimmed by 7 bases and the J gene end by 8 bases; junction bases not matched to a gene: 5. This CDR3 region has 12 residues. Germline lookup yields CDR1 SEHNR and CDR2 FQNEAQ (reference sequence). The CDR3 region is CASTGQGAGYTF. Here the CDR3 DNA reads TGTGCCAGCACGGGACAGGGTGCCGGCTACACCTTC.

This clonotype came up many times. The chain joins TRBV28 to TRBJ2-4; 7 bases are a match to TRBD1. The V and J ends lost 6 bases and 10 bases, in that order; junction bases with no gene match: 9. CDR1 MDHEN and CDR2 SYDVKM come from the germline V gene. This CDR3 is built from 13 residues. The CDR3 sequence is CASRGRDRPIQYF. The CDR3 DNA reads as TGTGCCAGCAGGGGCCGGGACAGACCAATTCAGTACTTC.

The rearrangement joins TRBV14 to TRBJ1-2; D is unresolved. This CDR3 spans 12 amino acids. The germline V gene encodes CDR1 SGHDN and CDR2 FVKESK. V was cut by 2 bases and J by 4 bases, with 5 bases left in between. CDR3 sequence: CASSQQSYGYTF. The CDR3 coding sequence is TGTGCCAGCAGCCAACAGTCCTATGGCTACACCTTC.

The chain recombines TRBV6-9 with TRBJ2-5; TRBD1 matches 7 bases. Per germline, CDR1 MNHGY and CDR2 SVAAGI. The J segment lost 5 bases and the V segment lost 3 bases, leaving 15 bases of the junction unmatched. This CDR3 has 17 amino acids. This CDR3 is CASSYDRGRGRPETQYF. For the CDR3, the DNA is TGTGCCAGCAGTTACGACCGGGGTAGGGGGCGACCGGAGACCCAGTACTTC.

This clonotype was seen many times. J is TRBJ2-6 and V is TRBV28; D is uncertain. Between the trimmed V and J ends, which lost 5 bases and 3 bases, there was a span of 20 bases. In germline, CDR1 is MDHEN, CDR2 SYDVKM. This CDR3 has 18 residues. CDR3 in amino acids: CASSTDTSSGFGANVLTF. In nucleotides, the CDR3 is TGTGCCAGCAGTACTGACACCTCGTCAGGCTTTGGGGCCAACGTCCTGACTTTC.

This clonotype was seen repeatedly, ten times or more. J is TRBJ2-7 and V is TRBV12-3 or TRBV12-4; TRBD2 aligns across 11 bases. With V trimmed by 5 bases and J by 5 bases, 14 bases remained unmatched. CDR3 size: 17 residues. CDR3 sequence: CASSPPGLAVLRDEQYF. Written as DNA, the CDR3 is TGTGCCAGCAGTCCACCGGGACTAGCGGTCCTCCGGGACGAGCAGTACTTC.

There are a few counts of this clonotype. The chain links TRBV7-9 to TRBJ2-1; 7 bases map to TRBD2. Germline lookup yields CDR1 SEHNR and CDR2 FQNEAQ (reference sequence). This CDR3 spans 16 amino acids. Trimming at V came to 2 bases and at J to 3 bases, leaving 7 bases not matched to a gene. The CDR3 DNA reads TGTGCCAGCAGCTTATTAGGCGGGAGCCGCTACAATGAGCAGTTCTTC. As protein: CASSLLGGSRYNEQFF.

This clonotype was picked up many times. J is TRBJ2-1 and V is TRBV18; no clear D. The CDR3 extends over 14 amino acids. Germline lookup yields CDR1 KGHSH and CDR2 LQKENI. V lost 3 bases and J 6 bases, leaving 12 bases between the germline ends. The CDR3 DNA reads TGTGCCAGCTCACCGGATCGGATCTCCAATGAGCAGTTCTTC. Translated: CASSPDRISNEQFF.

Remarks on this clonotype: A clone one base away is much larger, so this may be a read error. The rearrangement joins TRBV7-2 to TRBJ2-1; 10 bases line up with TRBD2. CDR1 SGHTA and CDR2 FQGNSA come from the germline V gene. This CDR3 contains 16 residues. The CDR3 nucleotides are TGTGCCAACAGCTCCCCCCGGGCTAGCGGGAGATCTGAGCAGTTCTTC. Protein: CANSSPRASGRSEQFF.

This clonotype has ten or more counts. The CDR3, as DNA: TGTGCCAGCCGCGGGGGGTTTACCTACAATGAGCAGTTCTTC. This codes for CASRGGFTYNEQFF. The chain uses TRBV6-2 or TRBV6-3 and TRBJ2-1; 8 bases are a match to TRBD2. CDR1 is MNHEY and CDR2 is SVGEGT in the germline V gene. The CDR3 runs 14 residues. V was clipped by 8 bases and J by 2 bases; unmatched bases: 5.

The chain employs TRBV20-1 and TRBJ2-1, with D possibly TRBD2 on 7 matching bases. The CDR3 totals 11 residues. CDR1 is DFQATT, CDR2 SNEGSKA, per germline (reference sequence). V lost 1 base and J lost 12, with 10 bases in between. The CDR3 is CSARGGGPQFF. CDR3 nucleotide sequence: TGCAGTGCTAGAGGGGGGGGGCCGCAGTTCTTC.

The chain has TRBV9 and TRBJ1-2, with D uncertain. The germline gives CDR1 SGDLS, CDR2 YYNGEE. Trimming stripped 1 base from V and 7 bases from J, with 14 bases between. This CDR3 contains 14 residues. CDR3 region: CASSVRGPSPGYTF. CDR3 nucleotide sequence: TGTGCCAGCAGCGTACGCGGCCCATCCCCTGGCTACACCTTC.

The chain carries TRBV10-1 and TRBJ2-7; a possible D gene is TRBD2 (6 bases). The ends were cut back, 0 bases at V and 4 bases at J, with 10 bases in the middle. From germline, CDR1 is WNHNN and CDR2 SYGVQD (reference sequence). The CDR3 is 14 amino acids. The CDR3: CASSESGRGYEQYF. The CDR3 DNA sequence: TGCGCCAGCAGTGAGTCAGGGCGGGGATACGAGCAGTACTTC.

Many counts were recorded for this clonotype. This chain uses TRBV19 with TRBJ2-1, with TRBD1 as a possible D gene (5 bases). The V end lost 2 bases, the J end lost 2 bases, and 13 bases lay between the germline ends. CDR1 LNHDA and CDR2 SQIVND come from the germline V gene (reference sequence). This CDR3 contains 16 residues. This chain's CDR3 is CASSILGAPTYNEQFF. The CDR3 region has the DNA TGTGCCAGTAGTATACTAGGGGCACCTACCTACAATGAGCAGTTCTTC.

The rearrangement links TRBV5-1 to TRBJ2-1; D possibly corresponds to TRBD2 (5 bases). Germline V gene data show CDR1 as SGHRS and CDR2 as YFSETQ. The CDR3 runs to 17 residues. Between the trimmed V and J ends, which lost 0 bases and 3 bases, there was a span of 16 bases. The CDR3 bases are TGCGCCAGCAGCTTGGTTCCCGGAGGAGGTGTCTACAATGAGCAGTTCTTC. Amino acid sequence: CASSLVPGGGVYNEQFF. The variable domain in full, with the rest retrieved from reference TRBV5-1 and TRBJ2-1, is KAGVTQTPRYLIKTRGQQVTLSCSPISGHRSVSWYQQTPGQGLQFLFEYFSETQRNKGNFPGRFSGRQFSNSRSEMNVSTLELGDSALYLCASSLVPGGGVYNEQFFGPGTRLTVL.